These 32 T cell receptor beta chains originate from one sample sequenced in a study of a mutant IDH1 vaccine in newly diagnosed glioma. The time point here: week 35, safety follow-up. The vaccine gave 300 ug of a 20-mer mutant IDH1 peptide subcutaneously per dose. Which antigens these TCRs recognize remains unknown. Repertoires were generated with immunoSEQ multiplex PCR, while TCRdb's copy carries only in-frame clones and drops some. The sample includes 35,000 to 50,000 clones, 65% to 90% of them seen just once. The sample in question was PBMCs, obtained from a glioma patient whose treatment included an IDH1 peptide vaccine. These receptors were obtained from a woman in her 50s with glioma.

Only a few counts were recorded for this clone. The J gene is TRBJ1-2, the V gene TRBV28; 8 bases match TRBD1. V lost 4 bases to trimming and J lost 0 bases; unmatched junction nucleotides: 10. The CDR3 totals 17 residues. Germline CDR1 reads MDHEN; CDR2 reads SYDVKM. The CDR3 DNA reads TGTGCCAGCAGTTCGGCCCCAGGGACAGGCTCTAACTATGGCTACACCTTC. Translated: CASSSAPGTGSNYGYTF.

The chain is built from TRBV10-3 and TRBJ2-6; the D call may be TRBD1 or TRBD2 (5 bases each). Trimming shortened V by 0 bases and J by 0 bases, and 21 bases separated the two germline ends. This CDR3 has 21 residues. CDR1 is ENHRY and CDR2 is SYGVKD in the germline V gene. CDR3 coding DNA: TGTGCCATCAGTGAGTCCGGGCCGGGACGCGGAGCGTTCTCTGGGGCCAACGTCCTGACTTTC. Residues: CAISESGPGRGAFSGANVLTF.

This clone showed up just a few times. The V gene is TRBV4-2, the J gene TRBJ1-6; D may be TRBD1 (6 bases). The CDR3 length is 13 residues. Per germline, CDR1 LGHNA and CDR2 YNFKEQ. V was trimmed by 1 base and J by 9 bases, leaving 7 bases between them. CDR3 nucleotides: TGTGCCAGCAGCCAAGCAGGGGTTTCACCCCTCCACTTT. Amino acid sequence: CASSQAGVSPLHF.

The CDR3 loop reads CASRAGQGLAAFF. The CDR3 DNA follows: TGTGCCAGCAGGGCGGGACAGGGTCTTGCAGCTTTCTTT. The chain joins TRBV7-9 to TRBJ1-1, with TRBD1 identical over 9 bases. V lost 6 bases and J lost 10; bases outside the gene matches: 9. Germline-derived CDR1 and CDR2 are SEHNR and FQNEAQ (reference sequence). This CDR3 spans 13 amino acids.

The chain carries TRBV5-1 and TRBJ1-4, with D perhaps matching TRBD1 (5 bases). Germline V lookup: CDR1 SGHRS, CDR2 YFSETQ. The CDR3 spans 14 residues. Trimming shortened V by 0 bases and J by 8 bases, and 11 bases separated the two germline ends. The CDR3 nucleotides are TGCGCCAGCAGCTTGGATGGGGGGACCGAAAAACTGTTTTTT. Its protein product is CASSLDGGTEKLFF.

The chain has TRBV9 and TRBJ2-7; D gene unclear. Germline lookup yields CDR1 SGDLS and CDR2 YYNGEE. The CDR3 is 14 amino acids. V lost 0 bases to trimming and J lost 2 bases, with 9 bases between them. The CDR3 bases are TGTGCCAGCAGCGTAGATGGCCGAGCCTACGAGCAGTACTTC. It codes for CASSVDGRAYEQYF.

This clone has just one count. The chain employs TRBV30 and TRBJ2-2; D not resolved. The V and J ends lost 1 base and 6 bases respectively, with 15 bases between them. Germline V gene data show CDR1 as GTSNPN and CDR2 as SVGIG (reference sequence). CDR3 length: 15 residues. Here the CDR3 reads CAWSAGRPAAGELFF. Here the CDR3 DNA reads TGTGCCTGGAGTGCGGGTAGGCCAGCCGCCGGGGAGCTGTTTTTT.

The J gene is TRBJ1-2, the V gene TRBV10-1, with D unresolved. V was clipped by 2 bases and J by 3 bases, with 7 bases between them. CDR1 WNHNN and CDR2 SYGVQD come from the germline V gene (reference sequence). This CDR3 has 13 amino acids. The CDR3 nucleotides are TGCGCCAGCAGTGAGGGTACAGACTATGGCTACACCTTC. Its translation is CASSEGTDYGYTF.

This rearrangement joins TRBV5-1 to TRBJ1-2; D not certain. Trimming stripped 3 bases from V and 3 bases from J, with 15 bases between. In germline, CDR1 is SGHRS, CDR2 YFSETQ. The CDR3 sequence is 15 residues long. The CDR3 DNA reads TGCGCCAGCAGCTCTGGACGGGGTGGGTACTATGGCTACACCTTC. Its translation is CASSSGRGGYYGYTF.

The sample holds one count of this clone. The rearrangement links TRBV7-2 to TRBJ2-7; no definite D call. Deletions cut 5 bases from V and 4 bases from J, with 12 bases between. Germline CDR1 and CDR2: SGHTA and FQGNSA. The CDR3 is 13 amino acids. The chain's CDR3 is CASSPRSSYEQYF. In DNA, the CDR3 is TGTGCCAGCAGCCCTCGTTCTTCTTACGAGCAGTACTTC.

This sequence joins TRBV6-4 and TRBJ2-7; 7 bases align to TRBD1. The CDR3 has 14 amino acids. The germline V gene has CDR1 MRHNA and CDR2 SNTAGT. Losses at the gene ends were 0 bases for V and 3 bases for J; bases not matched to a gene: 2. The CDR3 spells CASSDSAGGYEQYF. CDR3 nucleotide sequence: TGTGCCAGCAGTGACTCGGCAGGGGGCTACGAGCAGTACTTC.

This chain uses TRBV19 with TRBJ1-3; perhaps TRBD1 as D (5 bases). The CDR3 contains 14 residues. The germline gives CDR1 LNHDA, CDR2 SQIVND (reference sequence). The germline V and J ends were trimmed by 5 bases and 0 bases, with 8 bases remaining between them. Here the CDR3 DNA reads TGTGCCAGTAGTCAGACAGACTCTGGAAACACCATATATTTT. As protein: CASSQTDSGNTIYF.

The chain recombines TRBV5-1 with TRBJ1-1; D might be TRBD1 (5 bases). Trimming removed 0 bases at V and 3 bases at J, with 9 bases between. In germline, CDR1 is SGHRS, CDR2 YFSETQ. The CDR3 sequence is 14 residues long. The CDR3: CASSLAETDTEAFF. CDR3 DNA: TGCGCCAGCAGCTTGGCCGAGACAGACACTGAAGCTTTCTTT. Filled out from reference TRBV5-1 and TRBJ1-1, the complete variable domain reads KAGVTQTPRYLIKTRGQQVTLSCSPISGHRSVSWYQQTPGQGLQFLFEYFSETQRNKGNFPGRFSGRQFSNSRSEMNVSTLELGDSALYLCASSLAETDTEAFFGQGTRLTVV.

This clone appeared once. The CDR3 nucleotides read TGTGCCAGCTACGGGACAACCTCTGGAAACACCATATATTTT. It specifies CASYGTTSGNTIYF. The gene calls are TRBV6-5 and TRBJ1-3, with D perhaps TRBD1 (6 bases). CDR3 size: 14 residues. Germline CDR1 and CDR2: MNHEY and SVGAGI. The V and J ends lost 8 bases and 0 bases respectively, with 11 bases between them.

This chain connects TRBV5-1 to TRBJ1-1; D might be TRBD1 (5 bases). CDR1 is SGHRS and CDR2 is YFSETQ in the germline V gene. V was trimmed by 3 bases and J by 4 bases, leaving 13 bases between them. The CDR3 has 14 amino acids. The CDR3 reads CASSSNRGGTEAFF. CDR3 bases: TGCGCCAGCAGCTCCAATCGCGGGGGCACTGAAGCTTTCTTT.

The chain couples TRBV4-1 to TRBJ1-2; D is undetermined. Trimming shortened V by 0 bases and J by 4 bases, and 12 bases separated the two germline ends. This CDR3 contains 15 residues. Germline V CDR1 and CDR2: MGHRA, YSYEKL. The CDR3 nucleotides are TGCGCCAGCAGCCAAGATATAGGTCAGAGCTATGGCTACACCTTC. It translates to CASSQDIGQSYGYTF.

The J gene is TRBJ2-1, the V gene TRBV7-2, with D possibly called TRBD1 or TRBD2 (6 bases each). The CDR3 has 17 residues. V dropped 6 bases and J dropped 0 bases, with 18 bases sitting between them. Germline V lookup: CDR1 SGHTA, CDR2 FQGNSA. CDR3 sequence reads: CASSRGWGASSYNEQFF. CDR3 sequence (DNA): TGTGCCAGCAGTCGAGGGTGGGGGGCTAGCTCCTACAATGAGCAGTTCTTC.

This clone was observed a few times. The chain has TRBV19 and TRBJ1-1, with unresolved D. Germline loops: CDR1 LNHDA, CDR2 SQIVND (reference sequence). The ends were cut back, 6 bases at V and 0 bases at J, with 14 bases in the middle. The CDR3 is 15 amino acids. The CDR3: CASRNPTFVNTEAFF. Here the CDR3 DNA reads TGTGCCAGTAGGAACCCGACATTCGTGAACACTGAAGCTTTCTTT.

This clone appeared a single time. The chain is built from TRBV5-6 and TRBJ2-5; 7 bases fit TRBD2. V was pared by 4 bases and J by 9 bases, with 3 bases of the junction left unmatched. Per the germline V gene, CDR1 is SGHDT and CDR2 is YYEEEE. The CDR3 length is 11 residues. CDR3 region: CASSTGRAQYF. The CDR3 DNA reads as TGTGCCAGCAGCACGGGGAGGGCCCAGTACTTC.

V gene TRBV29-1 combines with J gene TRBJ2-1, with D perhaps matching TRBD1 or TRBD2 (5 bases each). V shed 5 bases and J shed 1 base, with 12 bases lying between them. The CDR3 totals 14 residues. Germline CDR1 SQVTM, CDR2 ANQGSEA. As DNA, the CDR3 is TGCAGCGTTCGGATGAGGGGATCCTACAATGAGCAGTTCTTC. As protein: CSVRMRGSYNEQFF.

The genes are TRBV10-3 and TRBJ2-2; maybe TRBD2 (5 bases). V lost 2 bases to trimming and J lost 4 bases, with 5 bases between them. Germline loops: CDR1 ENHRY, CDR2 SYGVKD. The CDR3 is 13 residues long. DNA of the CDR3: TGTGCCATCAGTGAGGGGAGCACCGGGGAGCTGTTTTTT. Residues: CAISEGSTGELFF.

V and J are TRBV9 and TRBJ1-2; a possible D gene is TRBD1 (6 bases). The length of the CDR3 is 15 residues. V was pared by 3 bases and J by 8 bases, with 20 bases between. Germline lookup yields CDR1 SGDLS and CDR2 YYNGEE. The CDR3 DNA reads TGTGCCAGCAGCGAGGTGGGACACCAACTAGGCGGCTACACCTTC. It is translated as CASSEVGHQLGGYTF.

The genes are TRBV9 and TRBJ2-3; D gene uncertain. The germline V gene has CDR1 SGDLS and CDR2 YYNGEE. With 0 bases removed from V and 2 bases from J, the gap between germline ends came to 10 bases. The CDR3 extends over 15 amino acids. The CDR3 DNA follows: TGTGCCAGCAGCGTAGCTAGTCTCGACACAGATACGCAGTATTTT. Residues: CASSVASLDTDTQYF.

The rearrangement links TRBV13 to TRBJ2-7; D gene ambiguous. The V end was cut by 0 bases, the J end by 0 bases, with 9 bases between. CDR1 is PRHDT and CDR2 is FYEKMQ in the germline V gene (reference sequence). The CDR3 is 15 residues long. CDR3 coding DNA: TGTGCCAGCAGCTTAGGGGACCCAGTCTCCTACGAGCAGTACTTC. Residues: CASSLGDPVSYEQYF.

This chain uses TRBV10-3 with TRBJ2-2; no clear D. Trimming shortened V by 5 bases and J by 3 bases, and 13 bases separated the two germline ends. Germline values: CDR1 ENHRY, CDR2 SYGVKD. The CDR3 runs 15 residues. CDR3 amino acids: CAISLPGLHTGELFF. CDR3 in DNA: TGTGCCATCAGTCTTCCCGGGCTTCACACCGGGGAGCTGTTTTTT.

V is TRBV28 and J is TRBJ2-1, with TRBD2 matching over 12 bases. This CDR3 is built from 14 residues. The germline V gene encodes CDR1 MDHEN and CDR2 SYDVKM. V was pared by 2 bases and J by 8 bases, with 1 base of the junction left unmatched. DNA for the CDR3: TGTGCCAGCAGTTTACTAGCGGGGGGGCATGAGCAGTTCTTC. As protein: CASSLLAGGHEQFF. Variable domain in full (rest from reference TRBV28 and TRBJ2-1): DVKVTQSSRYLVKRTGEKVFLECVQDMDHENMFWYRQDPGLGLRLIYFSYDVKMKEKGDIPEGYSVSREKKERFSLILESASTNQTSMYLCASSLLAGGHEQFFGPGTRLTVL.

The gene calls are TRBV5-4 and TRBJ2-7; TRBD1 matches 10 bases. Germline lookup yields CDR1 SGHNT and CDR2 YYREEE (reference sequence). The CDR3 consists of 16 residues. Trimming took 4 bases from V and 2 from J; bases not matched to a gene: 9. As DNA, the CDR3 is TGTGCCAGCAGCCCCTCCGTTGGGACAGGGGCCTACGAGCAGTACTTC. It yields the protein CASSPSVGTGAYEQYF.

The chain uses TRBV5-4 and TRBJ1-6; D unclear. The CDR3 contains 16 residues. V gave up 2 bases and J gave up 5 bases, with 14 bases separating them. Germline V lookup: CDR1 SGHNT, CDR2 YYREEE (reference sequence). CDR3 protein: CASSLAPRPHNSPLHF. In DNA, the CDR3 is TGTGCCAGCAGCTTAGCCCCCCGGCCTCATAATTCACCCCTCCACTTT.

This rearrangement joins TRBV29-1 to TRBJ1-1; 9 bases map to TRBD1. CDR3 length: 13 residues. From germline, CDR1 is SQVTM and CDR2 ANQGSEA. J gave up 4 bases and V 7 bases, and 7 bases lay outside the gene matches. The CDR3 reads CSAHRGPLTEAFF. DNA for the CDR3: TGCAGCGCACACAGGGGGCCCCTCACTGAAGCTTTCTTT.

This clone was counted once. The chain recombines TRBV9 with TRBJ2-1; TRBD2 agrees at 12 bases. Germline V CDR1 and CDR2: SGDLS, YYNGEE. V lost 0 bases to trimming and J lost 3 bases; unmatched junction nucleotides: 7. The CDR3 loop spans 18 amino acids. CDR3 protein: CASSVGLAGGLFYNEQFF. CDR3 DNA sequence: TGTGCCAGCAGCGTAGGGCTAGCGGGGGGGCTTTTCTACAATGAGCAGTTCTTC.

The chain joins TRBV6-1 to TRBJ1-2; weak D call: TRBD1 (5 bases). Germline values: CDR1 MNHNS, CDR2 SASEGT. The V gene lost 2 bases and the J gene lost 6 bases, with 19 bases spanning the gap. This CDR3 is built from 16 residues. Here the CDR3 DNA reads TGTGCCAGCAGTGAAAAAGGGGACGGAGGAATGGATGGCTACACCTTC. Translating gives CASSEKGDGGMDGYTF.

The gene calls are TRBV5-4 and TRBJ2-3; 10 positions agree with TRBD2. This CDR3 contains 17 residues. Germline V CDR1 and CDR2: SGHNT, YYREEE (reference sequence). With 5 bases clipped from V and 2 bases from J, the junction kept 11 bases outside the gene matches. The CDR3, as DNA: TGTGCCAGCAGTAGAACGGGACTAGCGACTTTCACAGATACGCAGTATTTT. Protein: CASSRTGLATFTDTQYF.